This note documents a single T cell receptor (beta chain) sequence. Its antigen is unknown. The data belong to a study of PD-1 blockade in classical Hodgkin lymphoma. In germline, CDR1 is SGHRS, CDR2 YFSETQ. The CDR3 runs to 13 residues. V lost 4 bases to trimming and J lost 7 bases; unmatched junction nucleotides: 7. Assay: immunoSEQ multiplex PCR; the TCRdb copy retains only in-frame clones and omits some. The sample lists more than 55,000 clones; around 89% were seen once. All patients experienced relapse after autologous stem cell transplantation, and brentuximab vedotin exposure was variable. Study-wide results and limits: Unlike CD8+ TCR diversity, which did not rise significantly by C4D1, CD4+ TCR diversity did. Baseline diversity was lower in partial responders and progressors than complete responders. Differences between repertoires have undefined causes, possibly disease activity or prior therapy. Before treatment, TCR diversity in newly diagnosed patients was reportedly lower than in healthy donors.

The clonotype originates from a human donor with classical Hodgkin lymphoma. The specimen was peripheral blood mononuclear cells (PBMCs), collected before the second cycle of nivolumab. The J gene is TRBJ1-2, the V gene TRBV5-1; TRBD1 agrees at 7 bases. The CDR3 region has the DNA TGCGCCAGCAGCGTAACGACAGGGCTTGGCTACACCTTC. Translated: CASSVTTGLGYTF.